One sample yielded the 9 T cell receptor beta chains listed below, sequenced in a study of T cells in Graves' hyperthyroidism and ophthalmopathy. Amplified TCR beta CDR3 regions came from RNA transcripts. Using the HTBI primer set, a first-round RT-PCR was run on the TCR CDR3. A single record per CDR3 protein comes from TCRdb applying MiXCR to the multiplex PCR reads. There are some 350,000 distinct CDR3 sequences in the sample; about 25% occur only once, and 73% lies in the top ten. The specimen was blood. These receptors were taken from a man aged 45 to 65 with Graves' hyperthyroidism.

In its sample, this clonotype was seen a few times. The chain uses TRBV6-5 and TRBJ1-2; D gene unclear. Trimming shortened V by 2 bases and J by 4 bases, and 14 bases separated the two germline ends. Germline V gene sequence: CDR1 MNHEY, CDR2 SVGAGI. The CDR3 length is 15 residues. The CDR3 spells CASSYPPGIGYGYTF. The CDR3 DNA reads TGTGCCAGCAGTTACCCGCCGGGGATAGGCTATGGCTACACCTTC.

This clonotype occurred a few times. The chain uses TRBV9 and TRBJ1-6; TRBD1 is a possible D gene (5 bases). The CDR3 is made up of 15 amino acids. Trimming left V 0 bases short and J 9 bases short, with 13 bases between. Germline CDR1 reads SGDLS; CDR2 reads YYNGEE. The chain's CDR3 is CASSVGAERGSPLHF. CDR3 sequence (DNA): TGTGCCAGCAGCGTAGGGGCAGAGAGGGGTTCACCCCTCCACTTT.

This clonotype has ten or more counts. This chain links TRBV7-9 with TRBJ2-1; D might be TRBD2 (5 bases). Trimming stripped 5 bases from V and 0 bases from J, with 20 bases between. Germline V gene sequence: CDR1 SEHNR, CDR2 FQNEAQ (reference sequence). This CDR3 is 18 amino acids long. The CDR3 protein is CASSPRRGSDPSYNEQFF. CDR3 coding DNA: TGTGCCAGCAGCCCACGACGGGGTAGCGATCCCTCCTACAATGAGCAGTTCTTC.

The gene calls are TRBV5-1 and TRBJ2-7, with 7 bases identical to TRBD1. The CDR3 has 13 amino acids. Germline V gives CDR1 SGHRS, CDR2 YFSETQ. The trim removed 7 bases at V and 2 bases at J, leaving 6 bases unmatched. The CDR3 sequence: CASGTVETYEQYF. The DNA for the CDR3 is TGCGCCAGCGGGACAGTAGAAACCTACGAGCAGTACTTC.

This clonotype showed up just a few times. V gene TRBV6-1 combines with J gene TRBJ2-7; D is unclear. Trimming removed 3 bases from V and 4 bases from J, with 13 bases in between. The length of the CDR3 is 14 residues. Germline V gene sequence: CDR1 MNHNS, CDR2 SASEGT. The CDR3 reads CASSEDGLWYEQYF. The CDR3, as DNA: TGTGCCAGCAGTGAGGACGGTCTCTGGTACGAGCAGTACTTC.

In this sample, this clonotype turned up a few times. The chain carries TRBV19 and TRBJ2-5, with 7 bases lining up with TRBD2. Looked up from germline, CDR1 is LNHDA and CDR2 is SQIVND (reference sequence). This CDR3 comprises 16 residues. Losses at the gene ends were 9 bases for V and 4 bases for J; bases not matched to a gene: 17. The CDR3 spells CASGGGASLIGETQYF. CDR3 coding DNA: TGTGCCAGCGGGGGAGGGGCGTCGCTAATTGGAGAGACCCAGTACTTC.

This clonotype was seen ten or more times. The rearrangement links TRBV3-1 to TRBJ2-5; D is perhaps TRBD2 (6 bases). This CDR3 contains 15 residues. The V end lost 4 bases, the J end lost 1 base, and 13 bases lay between the germline ends. The germline V gene encodes CDR1 LGHDT and CDR2 YNNKEL (reference sequence). The CDR3 region has the DNA TGTGCCAGCAGCCTCCAGCCGGGACTCCAAGAGACCCAGTACTTC. This codes for CASSLQPGLQETQYF.

This clonotype has only a few counts. The chain links TRBV27 to TRBJ2-2; 10 bases map to TRBD2. CDR1 MNHEY and CDR2 SMNVEV come from the germline V gene (reference sequence). The CDR3 spans 14 residues. The V segment lost 7 bases and the J segment 2 bases; nucleotides outside the gene matches: 1. CDR3 protein: CASTSGSNTGELFF. CDR3 nucleotides: TGTGCCAGCACTAGCGGGAGTAACACCGGGGAGCTGTTTTTT.

CDR3 loop: CASSDLGQGRYEQYF. CDR3 nucleotides: TGTGCCAGCAGTGACCTGGGACAGGGCCGCTACGAGCAGTACTTC. The chain couples TRBV2 to TRBJ2-7; 9 bases match TRBD1. The germline CDR1 and CDR2 sequences are SNHLY and FYNNEI. CDR3 length: 15 amino acids. J gave up 3 bases and V 3 bases, and 6 bases lay outside the gene matches.